Presented here are 9 T cell receptor beta chains from one specimen sequenced in a study of blood T cell repertoires in COVID-19. Data came from immunoSEQ multiplex PCR; TCRdb stores just in-frame clones and leaves some out. The top ten clones hold about 9.4% of a sample with just over 250,000 clones, around nine tenths of them seen once. Sample: peripheral blood. The receptors come from a woman between 65 and 79 years old with COVID-19, enrolled during active disease.

This sequence joins TRBV11-3 and TRBJ2-1; a weak D match, TRBD2 (5 bases). V dropped 1 base and J dropped 4 bases, with 14 bases sitting between them. This CDR3 spans 16 amino acids. Per germline, CDR1 SGHNT and CDR2 YENEEA. The CDR3 sequence is CASSLGAEALYNEQFF. The CDR3 DNA is TGTGCCAGCAGCTTAGGGGCGGAGGCCCTATACAATGAGCAGTTCTTC.

The chain combines TRBV12-1 with TRBJ2-7; the table gives TRBD1 as D, unverified against the DNA. TRBV12-1 is designated a pseudogene. CDR3 length: 13 residues. CDR3 DNA sequence: TGTGCCAGAGGGACAGGGGGTTCCTACGAGCAGTACTTC. It encodes CARGTGGSYEQYF.

This clone was observed a few times. This sequence joins TRBV12-1 and TRBJ1-5. TRBV12-1 is an annotated pseudogene. The CDR3 runs to 19 residues. The CDR3 here is CASSFLLPSLWRPNQPQHF. Here the CDR3 DNA reads TGTGCCAGCAGCTTTCTACTACCCAGCCTGTGGCGGCCGAATCAGCCCCAGCATTTT.

The chain employs TRBV2 and TRBJ2-3; possible D gene TRBD1, 6 bases. Germline loops: CDR1 SNHLY, CDR2 FYNNEI. CDR3 size: 15 residues. The germline V and J ends were trimmed by 2 bases and 0 bases, with 9 bases remaining between them. The CDR3 spells CASSEQGISTDTQYF. CDR3 bases: TGTGCCAGCAGTGAACAGGGGATTAGCACAGATACGCAGTATTTT. Full variable domain (outside the CDR3, taken from reference TRBV2 and TRBJ2-3): EPEVTQTPSHQVTQMGQEVILRCVPISNHLYFYWYRQILGQKVEFLVSFYNNEISEKSEIFDDQFSVERPDGSNFTLKIRSTKLEDSAMYFCASSEQGISTDTQYFGPGTRLTVL.

The J gene is TRBJ2-1, the V gene TRBV2, with D unclear. The CDR3 has 13 residues. The germline V gene has CDR1 SNHLY and CDR2 FYNNEI. V was shortened by 6 bases and J by 5 bases, with 11 bases between the two germline ends. The CDR3 DNA follows: TGTGCCAGCAGCGGGTTTTACAACAATGAGCAGTTCTTC. It specifies CASSGFYNNEQFF. The full variable domain, with the rest looked up from reference TRBV2 and TRBJ2-1, is EPEVTQTPSHQVTQMGQEVILRCVPISNHLYFYWYRQILGQKVEFLVSFYNNEISEKSEIFDDQFSVERPDGSNFTLKIRSTKLEDSAMYFCASSGFYNNEQFFGPGTRLTVL.

This sequence joins TRBV10-1 and TRBJ1-3, with D perhaps matching TRBD1 (6 bases). The CDR3 runs to 19 residues. CDR1 WNHNN and CDR2 SYGVQD come from the germline V gene (reference sequence). V gave up 8 bases and J gave up 7 bases, with 33 bases separating them. CDR3 nucleotide sequence: TGCGCCAGCGCCGGTTGTTGGTCCGCAAAAGACAGGCCGGGGAACACCATATATTTT. Protein: CASAGCWSAKDRPGNTIYF.

The V call is TRBV10-3, the J call TRBJ2-2, with a tentative D call TRBD1 (6 bases). The CDR3 sequence is 16 residues long. The ends were cut back, 0 bases at V and 8 bases at J, with 16 bases in the middle. Germline V gives CDR1 ENHRY, CDR2 SYGVKD. The CDR3 region is CAISESEWGRRGELFF. The CDR3, as DNA: TGTGCCATCAGTGAGTCCGAGTGGGGGCGCCGGGGGGAGCTGTTTTTT.

This chain links TRBV30 with TRBJ1-3, with D uncertain. Germline CDR1 reads GTSNPN; CDR2 reads SVGIG (reference sequence). V lost 3 bases and J 0 bases, leaving 6 bases between the germline ends. There are 13 residues in the CDR3. CDR3 residues: CAWRTDSGNTIYF. As DNA, the CDR3 is TGTGCCTGGAGAACTGACTCTGGAAACACCATATATTTT.

The chain is built from TRBV19 and TRBJ1-1, with TRBD1 identical over 8 bases. Germline V gene lookup returns CDR1 LNHDA and CDR2 SQIVND (reference sequence). The CDR3 loop spans 15 amino acids. The V and J ends lost 3 bases and 4 bases, in that order; junction bases with no gene match: 7. CDR3 loop: CASSISGGAGTEAFF. The CDR3 region has the DNA TGTGCCAGTAGTATCTCAGGGGGCGCGGGCACTGAAGCTTTCTTT. Combining the CDR3 with reference TRBV19 and TRBJ1-1 gives the whole variable domain DGGITQSPKYLFRKEGQNVTLSCEQNLNHDAMYWYRQDPGQGLRLIYYSQIVNDFQKGDIAEGYSVSREKKESFPLTVTSAQKNPTAFYLCASSISGGAGTEAFFGQGTRLTVV.